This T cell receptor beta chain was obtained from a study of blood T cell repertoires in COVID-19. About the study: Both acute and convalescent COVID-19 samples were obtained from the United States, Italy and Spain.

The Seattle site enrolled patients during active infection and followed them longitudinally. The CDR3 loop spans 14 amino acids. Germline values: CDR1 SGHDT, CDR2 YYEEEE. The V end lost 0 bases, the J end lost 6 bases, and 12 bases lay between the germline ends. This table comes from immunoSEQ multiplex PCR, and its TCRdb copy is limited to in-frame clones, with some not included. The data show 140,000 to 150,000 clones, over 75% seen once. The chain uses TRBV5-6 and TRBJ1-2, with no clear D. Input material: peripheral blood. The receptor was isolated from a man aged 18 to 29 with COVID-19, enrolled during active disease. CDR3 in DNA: TGTGCCAGCAGCTTGGCCCCTCGGGAGGATGGCTACACCTTC. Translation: CASSLAPREDGYTF.